This record looks at one T cell receptor (beta chain) sequence and its context. The sample holds one count of this clone. It has no known antigen specificity. No base qualities exist here, and no much larger clone lies one base off it. These data belong to a study of IL-17A CD8 T cells in psoriatic arthritis synovium. About the investigation overall: The goal of the study was to define the phenotype, molecular profile and function of synovial IL-17A+CD8+ T cells in psoriatic arthritis pathogenesis. What the research found in general, with its limitations: In a couple of patients, many Tc17 clones also appeared in the synovial Tc1 population, producing Morisita overlap indices above 0.8. Only a few patients were covered by TCR sequencing, and this limited sample size was acknowledged by the authors. Although most synovial CD8+ subsets stayed polyclonal, some individual clones made up over 4.5% of the repertoire. In psoriatic arthritis, TCRbeta sequencing revealed that synovial Tc17 cells were polyclonal, with a median clonality of approximately 0.08. Because no psoriatic arthritis synovial tissue samples were available, cells were taken from synovial fluid instead of synovial tissue.

CD3+ T cells, isolated magnetically, got 1.5 hours of stimulation with PMA and ionomycin and were then labeled using IL-17A and IFNgamma cytokine secretion assays. Synovial fluid effusions were aspirated from the actively inflamed joints of patients with psoriatic arthritis. Memory CD8+ T cells in synovial fluid were sorted patient by patient into Tc17 (IL-17A+) cells, bulk memory cells and Tc1 (IL-17A-IFNgamma+) cells in order to compare their TCR repertoires. The psoriatic arthritis patients fulfilled the Classification of Psoriatic Arthritis Study Group (CASPAR) criteria. Cells secreting cytokines were also stained with a viability dye and with anti-CD3, CD8, CD14 and CD4 antibodies, then sorted on a BD FACSAria. In three patients with psoriatic arthritis, sorted CD8+ T cell subsets from synovial fluid were put through TCRbeta sequencing. After isolation with Lymphoprep, synovial fluid mononuclear cells were cryopreserved in liquid nitrogen until use. The medium used for cryopreservation had roughly 55% fetal calf serum and around 9.2% dimethyl sulfoxide.

DNA was extracted (Qiagen), and TCRbeta V-D-J rearrangements were subjected to bias-controlled amplification followed by high-throughput sequencing (immunoSEQ; Adaptive Biotech). From the authors' description of their analysis: The immunoSEQ Analyzer platform was used for sequence-level analysis of productive sequences. Clonality was calculated as 1 minus Pielou's evenness, so values run from 0 (highly polyclonal) up to 1 (monoclonal). The Morisita index, ranging from 0 (no similarity) to 1 (complete similarity), was used to quantify repertoire overlap between subsets. TCRdb re-hosts the immuneACCESS table, in-frame sequences only. Its copies lack some clones; in the studies checked, an unresolved V gene accounts for under half of them, and the cause for the rest is not known. Clone size and V and J calls were adopted from that table, with D and trimming inferred from the DNA. The sample table holds some 2,000 clones, of which less than 75% were seen once. Of the sample, around an eighth is held by the ten largest clones.

The sequencing sample was made of IL-17A+ (IFN-gamma+/-) memory CD8+ T cells from synovial fluid. Explained via the paper, the cell subset or site label denotes: IL-17A+IFNgamma+/- memory CD8+ (Tc17) cells. This TCR came from a human donor with psoriatic arthritis.

In nucleotide form, the sequence is TGTGCCAGCAGTTACGGGACCGGGACAGGGGGGTACGAGCAGTACTTC. Translation gives CASSYGTGTGGYEQYF. The V and J segments used are TRBV6-6 and TRBJ2-7, and TRBD1 aligns with 11 junction nucleotides. CDR1 and CDR2, per the germline V gene (reference sequence), are MNHNY and SVGAGI. Germline trimming: 2 bases from V, 4 bases from J; junction bases outside gene matches: 7. Including the terminal cysteine and phenylalanine, the CDR3 comprises 16 residues. This entry keeps only the CDR3 DNA: 48 bases, framed from base 1.